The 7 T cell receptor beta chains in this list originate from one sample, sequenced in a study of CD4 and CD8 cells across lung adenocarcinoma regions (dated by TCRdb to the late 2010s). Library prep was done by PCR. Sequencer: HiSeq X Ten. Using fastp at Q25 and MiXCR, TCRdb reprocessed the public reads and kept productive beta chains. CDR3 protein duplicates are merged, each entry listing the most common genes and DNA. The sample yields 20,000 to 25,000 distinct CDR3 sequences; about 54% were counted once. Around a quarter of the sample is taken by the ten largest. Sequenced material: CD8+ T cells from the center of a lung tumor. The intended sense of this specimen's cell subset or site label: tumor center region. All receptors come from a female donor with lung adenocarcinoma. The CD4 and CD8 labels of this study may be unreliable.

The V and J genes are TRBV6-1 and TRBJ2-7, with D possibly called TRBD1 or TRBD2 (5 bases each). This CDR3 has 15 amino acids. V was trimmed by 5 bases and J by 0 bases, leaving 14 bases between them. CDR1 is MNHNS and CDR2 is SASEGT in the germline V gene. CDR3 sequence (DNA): TGTGCCAGCAGTATCCGGGGACCAAGCTCCTACGAGCAGTACTTC. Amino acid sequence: CASSIRGPSSYEQYF.

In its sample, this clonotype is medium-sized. The CDR3 sequence is CASSLGSGSSYNEQFF. The CDR3 nucleotides are TGTGCCAGCAGCTTAGGGAGCGGGAGCTCCTACAATGAGCAGTTCTTC. V is TRBV11-3 and J is TRBJ2-1, with TRBD2 matching 8 bases. Germline V gene lookup returns CDR1 SGHNT and CDR2 YENEEA. CDR3 length: 16 residues. Trimming cost V 1 base and J 0 bases; bases outside gene matches: 2. Variable domain in full (rest from reference TRBV11-3 and TRBJ2-1): EAGVVQSPRYKIIEKKQPVAFWCNPISGHNTLYWYLQNLGQGPELLIRYENEEAVDDSQLPKDRFSAERLKGVDSTLKIQPAELGDSAVYLCASSLGSGSSYNEQFFGPGTRLTVL.

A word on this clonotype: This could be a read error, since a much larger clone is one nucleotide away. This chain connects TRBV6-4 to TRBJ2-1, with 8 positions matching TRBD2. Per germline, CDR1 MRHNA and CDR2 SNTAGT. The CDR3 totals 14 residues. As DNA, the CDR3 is TGTGCCAGCAGTATGACTAGCGCCTACGATGAGCAGTTCTTC. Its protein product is CASSMTSAYDEQFF.

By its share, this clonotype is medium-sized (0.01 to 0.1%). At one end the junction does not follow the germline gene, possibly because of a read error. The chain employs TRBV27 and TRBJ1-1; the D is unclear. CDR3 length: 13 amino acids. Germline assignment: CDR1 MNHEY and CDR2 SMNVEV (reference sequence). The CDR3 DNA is TGTGCCAGCAGCCCACGACGGAACACTGAAGTTTTCTTT. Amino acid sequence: CASSPRRNTEVFF.

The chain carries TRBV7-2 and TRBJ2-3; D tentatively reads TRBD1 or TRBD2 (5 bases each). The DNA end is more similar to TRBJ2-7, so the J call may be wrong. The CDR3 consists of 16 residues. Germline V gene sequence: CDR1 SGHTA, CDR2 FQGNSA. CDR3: CASSLGFRDALYEQYF. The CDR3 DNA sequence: TGTGCCAGCAGCTTAGGTTTCCGGGACGCGCTTTACGAGCAGTACTTC.

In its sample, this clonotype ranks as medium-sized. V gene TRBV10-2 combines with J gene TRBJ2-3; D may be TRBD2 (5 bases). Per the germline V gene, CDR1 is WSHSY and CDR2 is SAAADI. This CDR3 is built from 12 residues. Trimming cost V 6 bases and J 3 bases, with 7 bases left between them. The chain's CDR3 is CASRPGTDTQYF. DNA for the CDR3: TGCGCCAGCAGGCCGGGGACAGATACGCAGTATTTT.

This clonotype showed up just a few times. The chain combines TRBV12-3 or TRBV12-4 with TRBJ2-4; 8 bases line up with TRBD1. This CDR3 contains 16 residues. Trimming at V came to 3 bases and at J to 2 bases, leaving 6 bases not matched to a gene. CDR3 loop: CASSLTGVSSKNIQYF. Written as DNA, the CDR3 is TGTGCCAGCAGTTTGACAGGGGTCTCATCCAAAAACATTCAGTACTTC.